This record covers a single T cell receptor beta chain. Assay: immunoSEQ multiplex PCR; the TCRdb copy retains only in-frame clones and omits some. There are tens of thousands of clones in the sample; approximately 90% occur only once, and over 20% lies in the top ten. The CDR3 covers 17 residues. With V trimmed by 5 bases and J by 2 bases, 9 bases remained unmatched. The germline V gene has CDR1 MDHEN and CDR2 SYDVKM. The sample is drawn from a study of control samples from healthy donors and cancer patients. The TCR comes from a woman between 35 and 50 years old with head and neck cancer. The sample taken for sequencing was PBMCs. The genes are TRBV28 and TRBJ2-3; TRBD2 agrees at 11 bases. CDR3 sequence: CASSTPGLAEHTDTQYF. In DNA form, the CDR3 reads TGTGCCAGCAGTACCCCGGGACTAGCGGAACACACAGATACGCAGTATTTT.